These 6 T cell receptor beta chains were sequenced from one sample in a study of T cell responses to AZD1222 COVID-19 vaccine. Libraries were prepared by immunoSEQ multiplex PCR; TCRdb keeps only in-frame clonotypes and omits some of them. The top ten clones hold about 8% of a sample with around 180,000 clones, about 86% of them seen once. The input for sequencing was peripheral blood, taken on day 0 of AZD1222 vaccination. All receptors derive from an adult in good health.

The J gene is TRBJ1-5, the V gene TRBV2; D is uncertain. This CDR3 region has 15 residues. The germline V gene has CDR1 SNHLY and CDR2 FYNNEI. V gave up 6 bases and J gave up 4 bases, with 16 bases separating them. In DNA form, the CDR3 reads TGTGCCAGCAGGGCCCCCGGAGGAGCTAATCAGCCCCAGCATTTT. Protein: CASRAPGGANQPQHF.

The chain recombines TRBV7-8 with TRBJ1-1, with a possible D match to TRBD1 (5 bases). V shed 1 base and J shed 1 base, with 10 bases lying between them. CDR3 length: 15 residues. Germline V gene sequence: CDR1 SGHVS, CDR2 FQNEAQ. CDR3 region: CASSLVQGGNTEAFF. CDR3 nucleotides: TGTGCCAGCAGCTTAGTTCAGGGTGGGAACACTGAAGCTTTCTTT.

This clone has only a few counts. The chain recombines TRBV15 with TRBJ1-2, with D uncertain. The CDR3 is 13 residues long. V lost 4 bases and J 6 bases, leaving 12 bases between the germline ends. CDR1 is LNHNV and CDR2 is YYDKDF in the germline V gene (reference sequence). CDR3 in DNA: TGTGCCACCAGCATATACCCGGCACATGGCTACACCTTC. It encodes CATSIYPAHGYTF.

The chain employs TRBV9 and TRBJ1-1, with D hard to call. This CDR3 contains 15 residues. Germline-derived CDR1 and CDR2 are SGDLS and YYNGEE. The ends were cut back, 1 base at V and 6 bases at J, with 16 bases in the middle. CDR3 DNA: TGTGCCAGCAGCGTATCCGGGGATTCGATATCTGAAGCTTTCTTT. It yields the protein CASSVSGDSISEAFF.

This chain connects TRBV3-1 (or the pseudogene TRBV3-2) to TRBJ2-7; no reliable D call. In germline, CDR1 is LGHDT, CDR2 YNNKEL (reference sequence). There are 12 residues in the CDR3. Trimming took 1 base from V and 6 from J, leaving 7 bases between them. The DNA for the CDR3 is TGTGCCAGCAGCCAAGGTGGTCGCGAGCAGTACTTC. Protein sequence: CASSQGGREQYF.

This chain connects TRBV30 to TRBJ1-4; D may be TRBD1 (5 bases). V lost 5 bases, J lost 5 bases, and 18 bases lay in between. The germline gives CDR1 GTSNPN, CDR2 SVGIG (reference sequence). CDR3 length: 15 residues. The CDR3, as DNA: TGTGCCTGGGGCCGGGGCGGCTCAGGGAATGAAAAACTGTTTTTT. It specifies CAWGRGGSGNEKLFF.